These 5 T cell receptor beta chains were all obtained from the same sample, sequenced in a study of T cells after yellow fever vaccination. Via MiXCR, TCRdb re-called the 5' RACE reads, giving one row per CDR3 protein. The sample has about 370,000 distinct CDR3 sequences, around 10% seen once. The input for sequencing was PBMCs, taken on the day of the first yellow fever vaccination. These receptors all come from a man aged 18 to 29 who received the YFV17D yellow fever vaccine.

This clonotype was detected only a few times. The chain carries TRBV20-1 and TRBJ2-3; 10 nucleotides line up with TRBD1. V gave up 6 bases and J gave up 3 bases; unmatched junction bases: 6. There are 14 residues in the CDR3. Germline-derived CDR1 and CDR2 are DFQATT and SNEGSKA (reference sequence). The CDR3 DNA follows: TGCAGTGCCGTAGGGACAGGGGCGACAGATACGCAGTATTTT. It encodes CSAVGTGATDTQYF.

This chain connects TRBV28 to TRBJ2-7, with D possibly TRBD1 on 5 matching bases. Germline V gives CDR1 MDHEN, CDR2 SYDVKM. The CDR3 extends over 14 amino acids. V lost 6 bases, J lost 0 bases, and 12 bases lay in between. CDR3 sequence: CASRGYGASYEQYV. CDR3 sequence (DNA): TGTGCCAGCAGGGGGTATGGGGCCTCCTACGAGCAGTACGTC.

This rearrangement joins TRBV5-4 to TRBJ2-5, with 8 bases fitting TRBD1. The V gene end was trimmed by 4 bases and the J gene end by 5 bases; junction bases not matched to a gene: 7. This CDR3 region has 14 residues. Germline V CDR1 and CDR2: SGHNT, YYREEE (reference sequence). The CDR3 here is CASSRQGSVETQYF. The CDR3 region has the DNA TGTGCCAGCAGCAGACAGGGGTCGGTGGAGACCCAGTACTTC.

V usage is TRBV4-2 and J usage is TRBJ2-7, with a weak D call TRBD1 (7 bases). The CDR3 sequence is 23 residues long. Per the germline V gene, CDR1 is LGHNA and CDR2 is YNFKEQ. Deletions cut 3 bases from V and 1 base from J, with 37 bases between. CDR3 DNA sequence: TGTGCCAGCAGCCATTCGATCGTCGGGGTGCCCCGCAAACGACAGGGAGGTTCCTACGAGCAGTACTTC. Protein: CASSHSIVGVPRKRQGGSYEQYF.

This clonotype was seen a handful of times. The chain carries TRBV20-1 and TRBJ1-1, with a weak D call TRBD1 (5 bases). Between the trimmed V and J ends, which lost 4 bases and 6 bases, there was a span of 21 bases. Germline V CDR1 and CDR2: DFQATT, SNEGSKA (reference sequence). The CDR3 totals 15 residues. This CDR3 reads CSATSPGKGRSEAFF. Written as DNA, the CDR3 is TGCAGTGCTACCTCTCCAGGGAAGGGACGGTCTGAAGCTTTCTTT.